These T cell receptor beta chains were read from a single sample in a study of regulatory T cells in long-lasting Graves disease. TCRdb independently ran MiXCR on the multiplex PCR reads; one entry per CDR3 protein. The table shows 450,000 to 600,000 distinct CDR3 sequences, with around 16% occurring only once. These data were also filed under a second study, of T cells in Graves' hyperthyroidism and ophthalmopathy.

The sample was peripheral blood mononuclear cells (PBMCs), taken at new diagnosis, from a patient treated with antithyroid drugs. All receptors derive from a middle-aged man with Graves disease. CDR3s include the opening cysteine and the closing phenylalanine or tryptophan. Each record gives: V gene, CDR3 length, J gene, D gene, clone size, CDR3 protein, CDR3 DNA. A D gene is named only where the DNA matches it firmly. Clone size is shown for a subset of rows, as once, few, many or a class of expanded clone.

TRBV19	15	TRBJ1-5	TRBD1	-	CASSITGDLNQPQHF	TGTGCCAGTAGTATTACAGGGGACCTCAATCAGCCCCAGCATTTT
TRBV11-2	16	TRBJ2-1	TRBD2	many	CASSSLLAGGYNEQFF	TGTGCCAGCAGCTCCTTACTAGCGGGAGGCTACAATGAGCAGTTCTTC
TRBV28	17	TRBJ2-7	TRBD2	-	CASSLGGLGGRVYEQYF	TGTGCCAGCAGTTTAGGCGGGTTGGGCGGGAGGGTCTACGAGCAGTACTTC
TRBV29-1	11	TRBJ2-7	-	-	CSVELAHEQYF	TGCAGCGTTGAATTAGCCCACGAGCAGTACTTC
TRBV11-2	16	TRBJ2-7	TRBD2	many	CASSRRLAGVPYEQYF	TGTGCCAGCAGCAGACGACTAGCGGGGGTTCCCTACGAGCAGTACTTC
TRBV2	16	TRBJ2-1	-	-	CASRTPTASAANEQFF	TGTGCCAGCAGGACCCCTACAGCCTCCGCTGCCAATGAGCAGTTCTTC
TRBV5-5	12	TRBJ2-5	-	-	CASSVLRGTQYF	TGTGCCAGCAGCGTGCTAAGGGGGACCCAGTACTTC
TRBV29-1	15	TRBJ2-3	TRBD2	few	CSSGGLAGATDTQYF	TGCAGCTCGGGGGGACTAGCGGGGGCCACAGATACGCAGTATTTT
TRBV11-2	15	TRBJ2-2	TRBD1	-	CASSLDRVNTGELFF	TGTGCCAGCAGCTTGGACAGGGTAAACACCGGGGAGCTGTTTTTT
TRBV6-1	13	TRBJ2-7	-	many	CASSVGSFREQYF	TGTGCCAGCAGTGTAGGATCCTTCAGGGAGCAGTACTTC
TRBV6-5	14	TRBJ2-5	TRBD2	many	CASSYAGGTETQYF	TGTGCCAGCAGTTACGCGGGAGGGACGGAGACCCAGTACTTC
TRBV28	15	TRBJ1-1	-	many	CASSGDRQLGTEAFF	TGTGCCAGCAGTGGCGACCGGCAGTTGGGCACTGAAGCTTTCTTT
TRBV20-1	16	TRBJ1-2	-	many	CSARDLAVGWSAGYTF	TGCAGTGCTAGAGATTTGGCCGTCGGCTGGTCCGCTGGCTACACCTTC
TRBV3-1	14	TRBJ1-5	-	many	CASSQVVGGQPQHF	TGTGCCAGCAGCCAAGTCGTTGGAGGGCAGCCCCAGCATTTT
TRBV28	15	TRBJ1-1	-	many	CASSLPGTANTEAFF	TGTGCCAGCAGTCTCCCCGGGACCGCGAACACTGAAGCTTTCTTT
TRBV6-2/TRBV6-3	17	TRBJ2-2	-	few	CASRQEVGTRSDGELFF	TGTGCCAGCAGACAAGAGGTGGGGACCCGCTCCGACGGGGAGCTGTTTTTT
TRBV11-2	15	TRBJ1-1	TRBD1	-	CASSGIRDRHTEAFF	TGTGCCAGCAGCGGGATCCGGGACAGGCACACTGAAGCTTTCTTT
TRBV5-1	17	TRBJ2-2	TRBD1	-	CASTPWVGQGLAGELFF	TGCGCCAGCACCCCCTGGGTAGGACAGGGCCTCGCCGGGGAGCTGTTTTTT
TRBV20-1	12	TRBJ2-3	-	many	CSATLRGDTQYF	TGCAGTGCTACCTTAAGGGGAGATACGCAGTATTTT
TRBV24-1	15	TRBJ1-5	TRBD1	few	CATSGTGGSNQPQHF	TGTGCCACCAGTGGGACAGGGGGGAGCAATCAGCCCCAGCATTTT
TRBV5-1	16	TRBJ2-2	-	-	CASSLDGTLNTGELFF	TGCGCCAGCAGCTTGGACGGGACACTCAACACCGGGGAGCTGTTTTTT
TRBV18	19	TRBJ2-5	TRBD2	-	CASSPPRTSGPLRQETQYF	TGTGCCAGCTCACCACCTAGGACTAGCGGCCCTTTGAGACAAGAGACCCAGTACTTC
TRBV15	13	TRBJ1-2	-	few	CATSRDVGYGYTF	TGTGCCACCAGCAGAGATGTAGGGTACGGCTACACCTTC
TRBV5-1	15	TRBJ2-7	-	many	CASSLGVRGYHEQYF	TGCGCCAGCAGCTTGGGAGTCAGGGGTTACCACGAGCAGTACTTC
TRBV29-1	15	TRBJ2-7	-	few	CSVASNSGLTYEQYF	TGCAGCGTTGCTTCTAACTCTGGCCTTACCTACGAGCAGTACTTC
TRBV30	12	TRBJ2-7	-	-	CAWTPTGGEQYF	TGTGCCTGGACCCCTACCGGCGGTGAGCAGTACTTC
TRBV20-1	12	TRBJ1-2	-	-	CSASKVVDGYTF	TGCAGTGCTAGTAAGGTTGTGGATGGCTACACCTTC
TRBV27	13	TRBJ2-6	-	many	CASSFSGANVLTF	TGTGCCAGCAGTTTCTCTGGGGCCAACGTCCTGACTTTC
TRBV3-1	16	TRBJ2-3	TRBD2	many	CASSPLAGASTDTQYF	TGTGCCAGCAGCCCTCTAGCGGGTGCTAGCACAGATACGCAGTATTTT
TRBV7-6	14	TRBJ2-1	TRBD2	many	CASSVAGGVNEQFF	TGTGCCAGCAGCGTAGCGGGAGGGGTCAATGAGCAGTTCTTC
TRBV30	11	TRBJ1-2	-	many	CAWQQGSGYTF	TGTGCCTGGCAACAGGGTTCCGGCTACACCTTC
TRBV5-1	16	TRBJ2-1	-	-	CASSLELFPSYNEQFF	TGCGCCAGCAGCTTGGAACTTTTCCCGTCTTACAATGAGCAGTTCTTC
TRBV6-1	18	TRBJ2-6	TRBD1	-	CASSKPGQGPSVANVLTF	TGTGCCAGCTCAAAACCGGGACAGGGGCCTTCTGTGGCCAACGTCCTGACTTTC
TRBV28	12	TRBJ2-7	-	many	CASSTWAYEQYF	TGTGCCAGCAGTACCTGGGCCTACGAGCAGTACTTC
TRBV6-2/TRBV6-3	17	TRBJ2-7	-	-	CASSSNFLAKDGYEQYF	TGTGCCAGCAGTTCAAATTTCCTAGCGAAAGATGGCTACGAGCAGTACTTC
TRBV4-1	19	TRBJ2-1	TRBD2	once	CASSQGPIAAGGSYNEQFF	TGCGCCAGCAGCCAAGGCCCGATAGCAGCGGGAGGGTCCTACAATGAGCAGTTCTTC
TRBV20-1	16	TRBJ2-1	TRBD2	many	CSARTSAPTNYNEQFF	TGCAGTGCACGGACTAGCGCCCCAACTAACTACAATGAGCAGTTCTTC
TRBV5-1	14	TRBJ2-7	TRBD2	many	CASSLSGGGYEQYF	TGCGCCAGCAGCTTGAGCGGGGGGGGCTACGAGCAGTACTTC
TRBV15	12	TRBJ2-7	-	-	CATSIGRLEQYF	TGTGCCACCAGCATCGGGCGGCTCGAGCAGTACTTC
TRBV29-1	13	TRBJ1-1	-	many	CSVEGRKNTEAFF	TGCAGCGTTGAAGGCAGGAAGAACACTGAAGCTTTCTTT
TRBV14	15	TRBJ2-1	-	-	CASSGRLLGANEQFF	TGTGCCAGCAGCGGACGTCTGCTCGGGGCGAATGAGCAGTTCTTC
TRBV24-1	15	TRBJ2-5	-	many	CATSDPADRRETQYF	TGTGCCACCAGTGATCCCGCGGATAGGAGGGAGACCCAGTACTTC
TRBV24-1	12	TRBJ2-2	-	-	CATSINTGELFF	TGTGCCACCAGTATAAACACCGGGGAGCTGTTTTTT
TRBV12-3/TRBV12-4	13	TRBJ1-2	TRBD1	few	CASPTGGRYGYTF	TGTGCCAGCCCGACAGGGGGACGGTATGGCTACACCTTC
TRBV12-5	15	TRBJ1-5	-	-	CASGLDGGSNQPQHF	TGTGCTAGTGGTTTGGACGGAGGTAGCAATCAGCCCCAGCATTTT
TRBV18	14	TRBJ1-1	-	many	CASSPPSQNTEAFF	TGTGCCAGCTCACCACCTTCTCAAAACACTGAAGCTTTCTTT
TRBV28	15	TRBJ2-7	TRBD2	many	CASSLFRGDSYEQYF	TGTGCCAGCAGTTTATTCCGGGGGGACTCCTACGAGCAGTACTTC
TRBV19	15	TRBJ2-7	-	-	CASSIRGLSSYEQYF	TGTGCCAGTAGTATCCGGGGATTAAGCTCCTACGAGCAGTACTTC
TRBV20-1	13	TRBJ2-7	TRBD1	few	CSARTTGLYEQYF	TGCAGTGCCCGGACGACAGGGCTCTACGAGCAGTACTTC
TRBV20-1	13	TRBJ2-7	-	many	CSARAPTAYEQYF	TGCAGTGCTAGAGCCCCTACCGCCTACGAGCAGTACTTC
TRBV27	14	TRBJ2-1	TRBD1	few	CASGRDRAHNEQFF	TGTGCCAGCGGCCGGGACAGGGCCCACAATGAGCAGTTCTTC
TRBV7-3	15	TRBJ2-1	TRBD2	few	CASSPSWGGPGEQFF	TGTGCCAGCAGCCCATCTTGGGGAGGGCCAGGGGAGCAGTTCTTC
TRBV11-2	14	TRBJ2-5	-	many	CASSLVGSRETQYF	TGTGCCAGCAGCTTAGTCGGGAGTCGGGAGACCCAGTACTTC
TRBV18	14	TRBJ2-7	TRBD1	many	CASSPLTGSHEQYF	TGTGCCAGCTCACCACTGACAGGGTCACACGAGCAGTACTTC
TRBV20-1	18	TRBJ2-5	-	many	CSALTSVTTGRPQETQYF	TGCAGTGCTCTCACCTCTGTAACGACAGGGAGGCCCCAAGAGACCCAGTACTTC
TRBV27	16	TRBJ2-2	TRBD2	-	CASSESSGINTGELFF	TGTGCCAGCAGTGAGTCTAGCGGGATCAACACCGGGGAGCTGTTTTTT
TRBV12-3/TRBV12-4	14	TRBJ2-6	-	-	CASTLGTGANVLTF	TGTGCCAGCACTCTCGGGACTGGGGCCAACGTCCTGACTTTC